Shown below are 4 T cell receptor beta chains from a single sample sequenced in a study of blood T cells in healthy people across ages. Combining a sample-barcoded 5' primer with a J-beta primer mix, a second PCR ran for roughly 6 to 11 cycles. Via MiXCR, TCRdb re-called the 5' RACE reads, giving one row per CDR3 protein. Altogether about 1.6 million distinct CDR3 sequences are present, 30% to 40% being singletons, with the ten largest covering roughly 12%. Material for sequencing was blood. The receptors here all came from a woman aged 30 to 39 in good health.

In its sample, this clonotype was seen many times. CDR3 protein: CSVGGGAETQYF. CDR3 coding DNA: TGCAGCGTTGGTGGAGGGGCAGAGACCCAGTACTTC. The chain employs TRBV29-1 and TRBJ2-5, with D possibly matching TRBD2 (6 bases). The CDR3 spans 12 residues. The V gene lost 4 bases and the J gene lost 4 bases, with 10 bases spanning the gap. CDR1 SQVTM and CDR2 ANQGSEA come from the germline V gene.

The genes are TRBV15 and TRBJ2-7; the match to TRBD1 covers 7 bases. V was pared by 1 base and J by 0 bases, with 6 bases of the junction left unmatched. This CDR3 has 16 amino acids. CDR1 is LNHNV and CDR2 is YYDKDF in the germline V gene (reference sequence). The CDR3 DNA reads as TGTGCCACCAGCAGAGGACAGGGCGACAGCTCCTACGAGCAGTACTTC. Amino acids: CATSRGQGDSSYEQYF.

The rearrangement uses TRBV25-1 and TRBJ2-3; tentatively, D is TRBD2 (7 bases). V was clipped by 4 bases and J by 2 bases, with 13 bases between them. Germline V CDR1 and CDR2: MGHDK, SYGVNS. The CDR3 contains 15 residues. CDR3: CASSATGRATDTQYF. The CDR3 region has the DNA TGTGCCAGCAGTGCAACAGGGAGGGCCACAGATACGCAGTATTTT.

This clonotype was recorded many times. The V and J genes are TRBV29-1 and TRBJ2-5; unclear D gene. Germline CDR1 is SQVTM and CDR2 is ANQGSEA. There are 13 residues in the CDR3. Here the CDR3 DNA reads TGCAGTTCTAGGGATGCCCGTCAAGAGACCCAGTACTTC. Translated: CSSRDARQETQYF.